A selection of T cell receptor beta chains follows, all from one sample in a study of cytomegalovirus exposure and HLA in healthy donors. TCRdb's table, derived via immunoSEQ multiplex PCR, lists solely in-frame clones and lacks some. Seen here are more than 150,000 clones, more than 65% observed once, and the top ten hold 2.5%. The sample was PBMCs. The receptors here all came from a woman aged 30 to 39 in good health and CMV-seropositive. Each CDR3 is given with its conserved first and last residue. Fields, in order: V gene, clone size, J gene, D gene, CDR3 DNA, CDR3 protein. D genes are given only for firm matches. The size field is filled for only some rows; it gives once, few, many or a size class.

V: TRBV7-6
size: once
J: TRBJ2-7
D: .
DNA: TGTGCCAGCAGCTTAGATCCCGACAGAGCCTACGAGCAGTACTTC
CDR3: CASSLDPDRAYEQYF

V: TRBV6-5
size: .
J: TRBJ1-2
D: .
DNA: TGTGCCAGCACCCGCCGCGCAGGCACGGGCTACACCTTC
CDR3: CASTRRAGTGYTF

V: TRBV28
size: .
J: TRBJ1-4
D: .
DNA: TGTGCCAGCAGTTTCGGACAGAGTAGGGAAAAACTGTTTTTT
CDR3: CASSFGQSREKLFF

V: TRBV9
size: .
J: TRBJ2-3
D: .
DNA: TGTGCCAGCAGGGACAGAAGCACAGATACGCAGTATTTT
CDR3: CASRDRSTDTQYF

V: TRBV7-6
size: .
J: TRBJ2-2
D: .
DNA: TGTGCCAGCAGCTACAGGGTCGCGGGCAACACCGGGGAGCTGTTTTTT
CDR3: CASSYRVAGNTGELFF

V: TRBV6-4
size: .
J: TRBJ2-3
D: TRBD2
DNA: TGTGCCAGCAGCTCGGGACTAGCAGCAGATACGCAGTATTTT
CDR3: CASSSGLAADTQYF

V: TRBV4-1
size: .
J: TRBJ1-4
D: .
DNA: TGCGCCAGCAGCCAAGCCCCCTTTCCAACTAATGAAAAACTGTTTTTT
CDR3: CASSQAPFPTNEKLFF

V: TRBV6-1
size: .
J: TRBJ1-1
D: .
DNA: TGTGCCAGCGTGTCCGAGGTTTGGGCTTTCTTT
CDR3: CASVSEVWAFF

V: TRBV5-1
size: .
J: TRBJ2-7
D: .
DNA: TGCGCCAGCAGACGGGGCGATGGGGGCTCCTACGAGCAGTACTTC
CDR3: CASRRGDGGSYEQYF

V: TRBV19
size: .
J: TRBJ1-5
D: TRBD1
DNA: TGTGCCAGTAGTACAACAGGGGGGGCGAGTCAGCCCCAGCATTTT
CDR3: CASSTTGGASQPQHF

V: TRBV19
size: .
J: TRBJ1-2
D: .
DNA: TGTGCCAGTTCCACTCTAAACCACTATGGCTACACCTTC
CDR3: CASSTLNHYGYTF

V: TRBV5-8
size: .
J: TRBJ2-2
D: TRBD1
DNA: TGTGCCAGCTTTCCGGGACAGAATACGAACACCGGGGAGCTGTTTTTT
CDR3: CASFPGQNTNTGELFF

V: TRBV5-1
size: .
J: TRBJ2-7
D: .
DNA: TGCGCCAGCAGCCTCGCGACAGCGCGCTACGAGCAGTACTTC
CDR3: CASSLATARYEQYF

V: TRBV23-1
size: .
J: TRBJ1-4
D: TRBD1
DNA: TGCGCCAGCAGGGCCGGGACAGGGGGGAGAGAAAAACTGTTTTTT
CDR3: CASRAGTGGREKLFF

V: TRBV10-1
size: .
J: TRBJ2-5
D: TRBD2
DNA: TGCGCCAGCACCCCGGGACTAGTAGAGACCCAGTACTTC
CDR3: CASTPGLVETQYF

V: TRBV28
size: .
J: TRBJ1-2
D: TRBD1
DNA: TGTGCTTCCCGACTCCGGGACAGCTATGGCTACACCTTC
CDR3: CASRLRDSYGYTF

V: TRBV4-3
size: few
J: TRBJ2-7
D: .
DNA: TGCGCCAGCAGCCAAGATCCAGGGCGGCGGGGCGAGCAGTACTTC
CDR3: CASSQDPGRRGEQYF

V: TRBV5-1
size: .
J: TRBJ1-6
D: .
DNA: TGCGCCAGCAGCCCTGGGGGGAGCTCCTATAATTCACCCCTCCACTTT
CDR3: CASSPGGSSYNSPLHF

V: TRBV10-3
size: few
J: TRBJ2-3
D: .
DNA: TGTGCCATCAGTGAAAGGGGGGGGGCAGGAGATACGCAGTATTTT
CDR3: CAISERGGAGDTQYF

V: TRBV25-1
size: once
J: TRBJ2-7
D: .
DNA: TGTGCCAGCAGTGGGAGGGAGGAGGGACAGATATACGAGCAGTACTTC
CDR3: CASSGREEGQIYEQYF

V: TRBV15
size: once
J: TRBJ1-3
D: .
DNA: TGTGCCACCAGCAGAGGGACAGCCCTCTCTGGAAACACCATATATTTT
CDR3: CATSRGTALSGNTIYF

V: TRBV5-1
size: .
J: TRBJ2-7
D: TRBD2
DNA: TGCGCCAGCAGCTTCGACCCCCAGAGCGGGGGGACCTACGAGCAGTACTTC
CDR3: CASSFDPQSGGTYEQYF

V: TRBV28
size: .
J: TRBJ2-5
D: .
DNA: TGTGCCAGCAGTTTACAGGGGTGGGAGGAGACCCAGTACTTC
CDR3: CASSLQGWEETQYF

V: TRBV7-8
size: once
J: TRBJ1-4
D: .
DNA: TGCGCCAGCAGCTTAGCGATGGGGGGGAGTGAAAAACTGTTTTTT
CDR3: CASSLAMGGSEKLFF

V: TRBV13
size: .
J: TRBJ2-1
D: TRBD1
DNA: TGTGCCAGCAGCCCTGGGACAGGGAGCTCCTACAATGAGCAGTTCTTC
CDR3: CASSPGTGSSYNEQFF

V: TRBV27
size: few
J: TRBJ2-5
D: .
DNA: TGTGCCAGCAGTTTATTTAGAGGGGGACCCCAAGAGACCCAGTACTTC
CDR3: CASSLFRGGPQETQYF

V: TRBV6-5
size: .
J: TRBJ2-7
D: TRBD1
DNA: TGTGCCAGCAGTTACACGGGACAGGGACCCTACGAGCAGTACTTC
CDR3: CASSYTGQGPYEQYF

V: TRBV6-5
size: .
J: TRBJ2-5
D: .
DNA: TGTGCCAGCCGGCTACAGGCCGAAGAGACCCAGTACTTC
CDR3: CASRLQAEETQYF

V: TRBV19
size: .
J: TRBJ2-2
D: .
DNA: TGTGCCAGTAGTATAGAGGATACGATCGGGGGACCGAACACCGGGGAGCTGTTTTTT
CDR3: CASSIEDTIGGPNTGELFF

V: TRBV4-1
size: .
J: TRBJ2-3
D: TRBD1
DNA: TGCGCCAGCAGCCTAGGACAGGGCTCAGATACGCAGTATTTT
CDR3: CASSLGQGSDTQYF

V: TRBV29-1
size: .
J: TRBJ1-1
D: .
DNA: TGCAGCGGGTACAGGACGAACACTGAAGCTTTCTTT
CDR3: CSGYRTNTEAFF

V: TRBV7-2
size: few
J: TRBJ1-4
D: TRBD1
DNA: TGTGCCAGCAGCTCCCGAGGGGACAGGGGAACAGAAAAACTGTTTTTT
CDR3: CASSSRGDRGTEKLFF

V: TRBV19
size: .
J: TRBJ1-5
D: .
DNA: TGTGCCAGTAGTCGGCAGGGGCATCAGCCCCAGCATTTT
CDR3: CASSRQGHQPQHF

V: TRBV2
size: once
J: TRBJ1-4
D: TRBD1
DNA: TGTGCCAGCAGAACCAGCAGAGGGGGCCTTGAAAAACTGTTTTTT
CDR3: CASRTSRGGLEKLFF

V: TRBV10-3
size: .
J: TRBJ1-3
D: TRBD1
DNA: TGTGCCATCAGTCCCAGACAGGGGGCGGAAGGAAACACCATATATTTT
CDR3: CAISPRQGAEGNTIYF

V: TRBV28
size: few
J: TRBJ1-2
D: .
DNA: TGTGCCAGCAGTTTACGAGACTATGGCTACACCTTC
CDR3: CASSLRDYGYTF

V: TRBV7-9
size: few
J: TRBJ2-7
D: TRBD2
DNA: TGTTCCAGCAGCCCCCGGTCTAGCGGGGGCGCTTACGAGCAGTACTTC
CDR3: CSSSPRSSGGAYEQYF

V: TRBV6-1
size: .
J: TRBJ1-2
D: .
DNA: TGTGCCAGCAGTGACAGGGGCGCATATGGCTACACCTTC
CDR3: CASSDRGAYGYTF

V: TRBV10-2
size: .
J: TRBJ2-7
D: .
DNA: TGCGCCAGCAGTGAGTCGAGGCGGCGGGCTCTCTCCTACGAGCAGTACTTC
CDR3: CASSESRRRALSYEQYF

V: TRBV6-6
size: .
J: TRBJ1-5
D: TRBD1
DNA: TGTGCCAGCAGTTCGACAGGGAAATATCAGCCCCAGCATTTT
CDR3: CASSSTGKYQPQHF

V: TRBV5-1
size: .
J: TRBJ2-7
D: TRBD1
DNA: TGCGCCAGCAGCTTCCAGACGGGACAGCTGATTTACGAGCAGTACTTC
CDR3: CASSFQTGQLIYEQYF

V: TRBV27
size: .
J: TRBJ1-3
D: .
DNA: TGTGCCAGCAGTTTTTGGAGGGACTCTGGAAACACCATATATTTT
CDR3: CASSFWRDSGNTIYF